The 2 T cell receptor beta chains below come from one sample, sequenced in a study of T cells after yellow fever vaccination (dated by TCRdb to the late 2010s). Reading the label with the study, this specimen's treatment or condition is: live attenuated yellow fever vaccine strain. Library preparation was by 5' RACE. Sequencing used an Illumina NovaSeq 6000. TCRdb cleaned the public reads at Q25 with fastp, built clones with MiXCR and kept in-frame beta chains. Each entry is one CDR3 protein sequence, shown with its most common DNA and genes. This sample has some 340,000 distinct CDR3 sequences in its table, and around 10% of those were observed once. 2.5% to 4% of the sample rests with the top ten. The sample here was CD4+ T cells sorted from PBMCs, taken 45 days after the yellow fever booster vaccination. The source is a man younger than 35 who received the YFV17D yellow fever vaccine.

This clonotype was seen repeatedly, ten times or more. The rearrangement uses TRBV5-1 and TRBJ2-5; D gene unclear. V shed 1 base and J shed 0 bases, with 4 bases lying between them. The CDR3 is 13 residues long. From germline, CDR1 is SGHRS and CDR2 YFSETQ. CDR3 residues: CASSLRYQETQYF. As DNA, the CDR3 is TGCGCCAGCAGCTTGAGGTACCAAGAGACCCAGTACTTC.

This clonotype occurred a few times. This chain uses TRBV6-5 with TRBJ1-6; no clear D. The V and J ends lost 0 bases and 1 base respectively, with 7 bases between them. The CDR3 spans 16 residues. Looked up from germline, CDR1 is MNHEY and CDR2 is SVGAGI. The CDR3 here is CASSYSTGSYNSPLHF. CDR3 nucleotides: TGTGCCAGCAGTTACTCAACTGGGTCCTATAATTCACCCCTCCACTTT.